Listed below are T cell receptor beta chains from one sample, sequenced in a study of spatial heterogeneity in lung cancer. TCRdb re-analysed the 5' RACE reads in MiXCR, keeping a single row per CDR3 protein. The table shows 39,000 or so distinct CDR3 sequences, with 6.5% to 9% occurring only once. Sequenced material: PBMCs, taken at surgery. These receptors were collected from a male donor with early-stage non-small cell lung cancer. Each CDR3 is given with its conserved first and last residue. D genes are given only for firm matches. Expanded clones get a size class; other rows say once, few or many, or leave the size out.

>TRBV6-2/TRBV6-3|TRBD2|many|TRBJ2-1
TGTGCCAGCAGTGCGCCGGGACTAGCAATCAATGAGCAGTTCTTC
CASSAPGLAINEQFF
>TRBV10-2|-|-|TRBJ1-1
TGCGCCAGCAGTTATCAGAGGAACACTGAAGCTTTCTTT
CASSYQRNTEAFF
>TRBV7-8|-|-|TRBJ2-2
TGTGCCAGCAGCCCCGGGTCTAGGGGAATCCTCTCCGGGGAGCTGTTTTTT
CASSPGSRGILSGELFF
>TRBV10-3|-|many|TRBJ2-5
TGTGCCATCGGGGCCTGGGGGTACCAAGAGACCCAGTACTTC
CAIGAWGYQETQYF
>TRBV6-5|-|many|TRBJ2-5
TGTGCCAGCAGCGACTTGGGGGAGACCCAGTACTTC
CASSDLGETQYF
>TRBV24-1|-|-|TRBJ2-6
TGTGCCACACAGGGCTATTCCTCCGGGGCCAACGTCCTGACTTTC
CATQGYSSGANVLTF
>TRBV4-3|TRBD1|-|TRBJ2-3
TGCGCCAGCAGCCATGTTATACAGGGACAGGGGGCCATAGATACGCAGTATTTT
CASSHVIQGQGAIDTQYF
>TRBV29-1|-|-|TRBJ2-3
TGCAGCGGGGAGGGGGCTAGGGGAGATACGCAGTATTTT
CSGEGARGDTQYF
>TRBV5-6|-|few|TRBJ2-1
TGTGCCAGCAGCCCCCAGTTCCTGGGCATGGACAATGAGCAGTTCTTC
CASSPQFLGMDNEQFF
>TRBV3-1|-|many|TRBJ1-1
TGTGCCAGCAGCCGAAACATGAACACTGAAGCTTTCTTT
CASSRNMNTEAFF
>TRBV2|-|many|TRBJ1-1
TGTGCCACCCGCCAGGACGGAGTGAACACTGAAGCTTTCTTT
CATRQDGVNTEAFF
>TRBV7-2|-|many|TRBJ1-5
TGTGCCAGCAGCTTAGATTATCAGGGTTTCTCTCAGCCCCAGCATTTT
CASSLDYQGFSQPQHF
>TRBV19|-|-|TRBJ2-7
TGTGCCAGTAGTACCAGTGAGGGGGGTAGGCACGAGCAGTACTTC
CASSTSEGGRHEQYF
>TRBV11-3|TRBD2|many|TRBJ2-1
TGTGCCAGCAGCGCATCTAGCGGGCTTTACAATGAGCAGTTCTTC
CASSASSGLYNEQFF
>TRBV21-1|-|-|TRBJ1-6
TGTGCCAGCAGCAAAGCGCGGGGGTGGTATAATTCACCCCTCCACTTT
CASSKARGWYNSPLHF
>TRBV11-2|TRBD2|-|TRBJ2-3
TGTGCCAGCAGCGTAGTATTAGGGACTAGCTTCACAGATACGCAGTATTTT
CASSVVLGTSFTDTQYF
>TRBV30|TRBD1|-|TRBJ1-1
TGTGCCTGGACCGGGACAGGGGGCGCCTGGAACACTGAAGCTTTCTTT
CAWTGTGGAWNTEAFF
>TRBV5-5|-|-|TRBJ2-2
TGTGCCAGCAGCTTGGTAGTCGGGTATAGCACCGGGGAGCTGTTTTTT
CASSLVVGYSTGELFF
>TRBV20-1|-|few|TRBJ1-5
TGCAGTGCTACCCGGGACACTAATCAGCCCCAGCATTTT
CSATRDTNQPQHF
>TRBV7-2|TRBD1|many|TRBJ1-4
TGTGCCAGCAGCGCACTACAGGGGAGAAAGGAAAAACTGTTTTTT
CASSALQGRKEKLFF
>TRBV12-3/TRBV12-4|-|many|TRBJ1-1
TGTGCCAGCAGTTTCTGGACAGAGAACACTGAAGCTTTCTTT
CASSFWTENTEAFF
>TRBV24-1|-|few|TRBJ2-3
TGTGCCACCAGTGACGAACCCCGGGGCGCAGATACGCAGTATTTT
CATSDEPRGADTQYF
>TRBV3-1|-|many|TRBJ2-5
TGTGCCAGCAGCCAGCGAGAGACTCGCCTTGAAGGAGGCCAGTACTTC
CASSQRETRLEGGQYF
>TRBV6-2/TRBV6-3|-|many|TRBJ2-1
TGTGCCAGCAGCAACTCCGATGAGCAGTTCTTC
CASSNSDEQFF
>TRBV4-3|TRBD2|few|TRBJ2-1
TGCGCCAGCAGCCAAGATGGTCTAGCGGGAGTGACTGGTGAGCAGTTCTTC
CASSQDGLAGVTGEQFF
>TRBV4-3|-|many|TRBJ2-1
TGCGCCAGCAGCCAAGATACGGGTGCCTACAATGAGCAGTTCTTC
CASSQDTGAYNEQFF
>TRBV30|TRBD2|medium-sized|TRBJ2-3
TGTGCCTGGACGGCAGGGTCTAGCGGGAATGTGCAGTATTTT
CAWTAGSSGNVQYF
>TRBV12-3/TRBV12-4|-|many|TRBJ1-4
TGTGCCAGCAGTTTAACTCGACCTCCTTCGGTGCCAACTAATGAAAAACTGTTTTTT
CASSLTRPPSVPTNEKLFF
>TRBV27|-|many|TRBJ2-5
TGTGCCAGCAGTTTTCAGGGTCAGACCCAGTACTTC
CASSFQGQTQYF
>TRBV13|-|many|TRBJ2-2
TGTGCCAGCAGCCCCCCCCTACAGGGTCCCGGGGAGCTGTTTTTT
CASSPPLQGPGELFF
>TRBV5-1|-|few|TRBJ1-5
TGCGCCAGCAGCTTGGACTGGGGAAGCAATCAGCCCCAGCATTTT
CASSLDWGSNQPQHF
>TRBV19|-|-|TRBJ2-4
TGTGCCAGTAGTATAAAGGTTGAGGGAAACCTTCAGTACTTC
CASSIKVEGNLQYF
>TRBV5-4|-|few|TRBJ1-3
TGTGCCAGCAGCTTGGAAGCCTACTCTGGAAACACCATATATTTT
CASSLEAYSGNTIYF
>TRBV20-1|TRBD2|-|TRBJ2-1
TGCAGTGCTAGCGCCGGGACTAGCGGAAATGAGCAGTTCTTC
CSASAGTSGNEQFF
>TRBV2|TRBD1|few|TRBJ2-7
TGTGCCAGCAGTCTCTGGACAGGGGGATACGAGCAGTACTTC
CASSLWTGGYEQYF
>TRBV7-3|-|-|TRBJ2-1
TGTGCCAGCAGCCCGGATGGCAATGAGCAGTTCTTC
CASSPDGNEQFF
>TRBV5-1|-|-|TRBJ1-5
TGCGCCAGCAGTCCCGACGGTTATCAGCCCCAGCATTTT
CASSPDGYQPQHF
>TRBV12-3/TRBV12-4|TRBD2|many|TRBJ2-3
TGTGCCAGCTCGGTGTCCGGGAGGGCCGGTAGCACAGATACGCAGTATTTT
CASSVSGRAGSTDTQYF
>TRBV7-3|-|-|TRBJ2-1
TGTGCCAGCAGCTCCTCCTTGGCAGACTCCTACAATGAGCAGTTCTTC
CASSSSLADSYNEQFF
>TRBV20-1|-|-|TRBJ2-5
TGCAGTGCTAGATGGGCCGTGAGGGGGGAGACCCAGTACTTC
CSARWAVRGETQYF
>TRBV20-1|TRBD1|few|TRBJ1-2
TGCAGTGCAAGAATAATGGGACAGGGTTTGGATAACTATGGCTACACCTTC
CSARIMGQGLDNYGYTF
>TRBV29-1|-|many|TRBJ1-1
TGCAGCGTTGGAGTAGGGATCACTCCAGCTTTCTTT
CSVGVGITPAFF
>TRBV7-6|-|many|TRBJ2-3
TGTGCCAGCAGCCCCAATTCACTAGCATCAGATACGCAGTATTTT
CASSPNSLASDTQYF
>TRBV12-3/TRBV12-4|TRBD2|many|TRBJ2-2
TGTGCCAGCAGCCAACTAGCGGGAGTTGGTACCGGGGAGCTGTTTTTT
CASSQLAGVGTGELFF
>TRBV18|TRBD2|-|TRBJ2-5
TGTGCCAGCTCGTCTTTAGCGGGGGGCCAAGAGACCCAGTACTTC
CASSSLAGGQETQYF